The 18 T cell receptor beta chains presented below share a single source sample, sequenced in a study of regulatory T cells in long-lasting Graves disease. The time point was: newly diagnosed GD, antithyroid drugs for less than 3 months. PBMC RNA was the source of the TCR library. Researchers made TCR beta libraries by using iRepertoire HTBI primers and running Arm-PCR on CDR3 regions. One entry per CDR3 protein results from TCRdb running MiXCR on the multiplex PCR reads. The sample records 380,000 or so distinct CDR3 sequences, 15% to 20% being singletons. The same sample was also used in a study of T cells in Graves' hyperthyroidism and ophthalmopathy.

This sample comprised peripheral blood mononuclear cells (PBMCs), obtained at new diagnosis, from a patient treated with antithyroid drugs. The receptors were gathered from a woman aged 18 to 35 with Graves disease.

The sample holds many counts of this clonotype. This sequence joins TRBV2 and TRBJ2-5, with TRBD2 identical over 9 bases. The CDR3 length is 15 residues. V shed 7 bases and J 1 base; nucleotides not matched to a gene: 7. Germline V gene data show CDR1 as SNHLY and CDR2 as FYNNEI. The DNA of the CDR3 is TGTGCCAGCATCCCGAGACTAGCGGCCCAAGAGACCCAGTACTTC. The encoded protein is CASIPRLAAQETQYF.

Many counts were recorded for this clonotype. This sequence joins TRBV7-2 and TRBJ2-7, with D perhaps being TRBD1 or TRBD2 (7 bases each). The ends were cut back, 5 bases at V and 6 bases at J, with 14 bases in the middle. The CDR3 contains 13 residues. Germline CDR1 SGHTA, CDR2 FQGNSA. In nucleotides, the CDR3 is TGTGCCAGCAGCATAGACAGGGAGGGCGAGCAGTACTTC. Its translation is CASSIDREGEQYF.

This clonotype was detected many times. The chain links TRBV18 to TRBJ2-4; the match to TRBD1 covers 7 bases. The germline V gene encodes CDR1 KGHSH and CDR2 LQKENI. The J segment lost 0 bases and the V segment lost 3 bases, leaving 11 bases of the junction unmatched. The CDR3 contains 18 residues. The CDR3 here is CASSPRDSPILAKNIQYF. The CDR3 nucleotides read TGTGCCAGCTCACCCCGGGACAGCCCTATACTAGCCAAAAACATTCAGTACTTC.

Ten or more counts support this clonotype. V usage is TRBV6-2 or TRBV6-3 and J usage is TRBJ1-5, with unresolved D. From germline, CDR1 is MNHEY and CDR2 SVGEGT. Deletions cut 5 bases from V and 3 bases from J, with 14 bases between. CDR3 length: 15 amino acids. This CDR3 reads CASSEMIGANQPQHF. As DNA, the CDR3 is TGTGCCAGCAGTGAAATGATAGGTGCCAATCAGCCCCAGCATTTT.

This chain joins TRBV12-3 or TRBV12-4 and TRBJ1-1; TRBD1 is a possible D gene (5 bases). Trimming left V 6 bases short and J 5 bases short, with 16 bases between. The CDR3 sequence is 14 residues long. As DNA, the CDR3 is TGTGCCAGCAGCTACAGGAGAGAAGGGACTGAAGCTTTCTTT. It translates to CASSYRREGTEAFF.

This clonotype has just a few counts. The gene calls are TRBV7-9 and TRBJ1-1; weak D call: TRBD1 (5 bases). CDR3 length: 12 residues. V was pared by 5 bases and J by 6 bases, with 10 bases between. Germline CDR1 and CDR2: SEHNR and FQNEAQ (reference sequence). Written as DNA, the CDR3 is TGTGCCAGCAGCCCCCAGGGACCTGAAGCTTTCTTT. Encoded protein: CASSPQGPEAFF.

This clonotype was found many times. The chain has TRBV10-3 and TRBJ1-5, with a tentative D call TRBD1 (5 bases). This CDR3 has 15 amino acids. Germline V lookup: CDR1 ENHRY, CDR2 SYGVKD. Trimming left V 4 bases short and J 3 bases short, with 13 bases between. The CDR3 protein is CAISAMGGTNQPQHF. The DNA for the CDR3 is TGTGCCATCAGTGCTATGGGGGGGACCAATCAGCCCCAGCATTTT.

This clonotype was observed at least ten times. The chain has TRBV7-3 and TRBJ2-3; D not certain. This CDR3 spans 14 amino acids. V gave up 2 bases and J gave up 6 bases, with 12 bases separating them. From germline, CDR1 is SGHTA and CDR2 FQGTGA. This CDR3 reads CASSLAALADTQYF. The DNA of the CDR3 is TGTGCCAGCAGCTTAGCAGCACTTGCGGATACGCAGTATTTT.

This clonotype was recorded many times. The chain carries TRBV28 and TRBJ2-1, with D perhaps matching TRBD2 (7 bases). V was clipped by 8 bases and J by 0 bases, with 11 bases between them. CDR1 MDHEN and CDR2 SYDVKM come from the germline V gene. CDR3 size: 14 residues. This CDR3 is CASWGGPSYNEQFF. For the CDR3, the DNA is TGTGCCAGCTGGGGGGGCCCCTCCTACAATGAGCAGTTCTTC.

Ten or more counts support this clonotype. The chain links TRBV3-1 to TRBJ2-7; 7 bases fit TRBD2. This CDR3 is 13 amino acids long. CDR1 and CDR2 from the germline V gene are LGHDT and YNNKEL (reference sequence). After removal of 3 bases from V and 3 bases from J, the junction contained 2 bases not matched to a gene. This CDR3 reads CASSQSSGYEQYF. The CDR3 DNA follows: TGTGCCAGCAGCCAGTCTAGCGGCTACGAGCAGTACTTC.

The gene calls are TRBV5-1 and TRBJ1-2; TRBD1 matches 7 bases. The ends lost 0 bases at V and 4 bases at J; junction bases unmatched: 9. Germline V gene sequence: CDR1 SGHRS, CDR2 YFSETQ. The CDR3 sequence is 16 residues long. CDR3 coding DNA: TGCGCCAGCAGCTTGGGGTCGGGACAGATTGCCTATGGCTACACCTTC. It yields the protein CASSLGSGQIAYGYTF.

There are many counts of this clonotype. The chain couples TRBV28 to TRBJ1-5, with 7 bases lining up with TRBD1. V lost 4 bases to trimming and J lost 4 bases; unmatched junction nucleotides: 13. There are 17 residues in the CDR3. The germline CDR1 and CDR2 sequences are MDHEN and SYDVKM. The DNA for the CDR3 is TGTGCCAGCAGTTCTCCCCTAAATGACAGGGTGAATCAGCCCCAGCATTTT. Its protein product is CASSSPLNDRVNQPQHF.

Comment on this clonotype: A much more abundant neighbour one base away suggests this may be a read error. The rearrangement joins TRBV28 to TRBJ2-1; a weak D match, TRBD2 (5 bases). The assigned J gene may be wrong: the sequence end matches TRBJ2-4 better. This CDR3 is built from 13 residues. Germline V CDR1 and CDR2: MDHEN, SYDVKM. CDR3 in amino acids: CASRSGSRNTQYF. DNA for the CDR3: TGTGCCAGCAGGTCTGGGAGTCGGAACACTCAGTACTTC.

This clonotype was picked up many times. The chain is built from TRBV7-9 and TRBJ2-1; tentative D call: TRBD2 (7 bases). Looked up from germline, CDR1 is SEHNR and CDR2 is FQNEAQ (reference sequence). V lost 6 bases and J lost 3, with 15 bases in between. This CDR3 spans 15 amino acids. In nucleotides, the CDR3 is TGTGCCAGCAGTCCCCTGAGGGGGGGCTACAATGAGCAGTTCTTC. Translating gives CASSPLRGGYNEQFF.

The CDR3 here is CASSLSGTAAWGYTF. CDR3 nucleotide sequence: TGTGCCAGCAGTTTGTCCGGGACAGCTGCTTGGGGCTACACCTTC. The J gene is TRBJ1-2, the V gene TRBV2, with TRBD1 matching 7 bases. The CDR3 is 15 amino acids. The ends lost 5 bases at V and 8 bases at J; junction bases unmatched: 14. Germline assignment: CDR1 SNHLY and CDR2 FYNNEI.

The V and J genes are TRBV20-1 and TRBJ1-1; tentative D call: TRBD1 (5 bases). CDR3 length equals 13 residues. Trimming took off 3 bases at V and 6 bases at J, with 14 bases between the two ends. Germline V gene sequence: CDR1 DFQATT, CDR2 SNEGSKA (reference sequence). The CDR3 spells CSARGGLSSEAFF. The CDR3 region has the DNA TGCAGTGCTAGGGGGGGGTTAAGCTCTGAAGCTTTCTTT.

This clonotype was detected many times. V and J are TRBV3-1 and TRBJ2-3, with 9 bases lining up with TRBD2. The CDR3 is 16 amino acids. Unmatched junction bases numbered 10, after V lost 4 bases and J lost 5 bases. CDR1 and CDR2 (germline): LGHDT, YNNKEL (reference sequence). CDR3 protein: CASSLQAGGKGDTQYF. DNA of the CDR3: TGTGCCAGCAGCCTCCAAGCGGGAGGTAAAGGAGATACGCAGTATTTT.

The chain carries TRBV20-1 and TRBJ2-1; the match to TRBD2 covers 7 bases. With 0 bases clipped from V and 15 bases from J, the junction kept 11 bases outside the gene matches. The germline V gene encodes CDR1 DFQATT and CDR2 SNEGSKA (reference sequence). This CDR3 has 13 amino acids. The CDR3 DNA reads TGCAGTGCTAGAGATCTGGGGGGGACTAAGCGGTTCTTC. It codes for CSARDLGGTKRFF.